This T cell receptor (beta chain) was captured by sequencing in a study of cytomegalovirus exposure and HLA in healthy donors. As to this clone: What it binds is not known.

The CDR3 loop spans 13 amino acids. CDR1 is MNHEY, CDR2 SVGAGI, per germline. Trimming took off 8 bases at V and 2 bases at J, with 13 bases between the two ends. The PCR was carried out with 60 Vbeta primers and 13 Jbeta primers. Some clones are missing from TCRdb's copy, which holds only in-frame ones; the method was immunoSEQ multiplex PCR. In the table there are roughly 100,000 clones, about 76% of which are singletons. Study-wide points: The majority of TCR sequences were rare, yet some public TCRs appeared in many donors.

The origin of this receptor is a middle-aged man in good health and CMV-seropositive. The chain employs TRBV6-5 and TRBJ2-7; D unresolved. The specimen was PBMCs. CDR3 in amino acids: CASWATPTYEQYF. The CDR3 coding sequence is TGTGCCAGCTGGGCGACACCTACCTACGAGCAGTACTTC.